These T cell receptor beta chains were read from a single sample in a study of blood T cells in healthy people across ages. TCRdb used MiXCR to reprocess the 5' RACE reads, holding one entry per CDR3 protein. The table lists hundreds of thousands of distinct CDR3 sequences, over 40% of them singletons, with roughly 14% in the top ten. Material: blood. The receptors stem from an elderly woman in good health. Both conserved end residues are part of each CDR3. The order of the fields is V gene, clone size, D gene, J gene, CDR3 DNA, CDR3 protein. D genes are given only for firm matches. Rows give clone size only sometimes, using once, few, many, or a class for an expanded clone.

v_call: TRBV7-9
clone_size: many
d_call: -
j_call: TRBJ2-1
cdr3_nt: TGTGCCAGCAGCTTATGGCGGACTTCTCACTCCTACAATGAGCAGTTCTTC
cdr3_aa: CASSLWRTSHSYNEQFF

v_call: TRBV4-1
clone_size: once
d_call: -
j_call: TRBJ2-1
cdr3_nt: TGCGCCAGCAGCCTGGGGACTTTGGGAGTCGATGAGCAGTTCTTC
cdr3_aa: CASSLGTLGVDEQFF

v_call: TRBV10-3
clone_size: few
d_call: -
j_call: TRBJ2-3
cdr3_nt: TGTGCCATCAGTGGAGGAATGACAGTCACAGATACGCAGTATTTT
cdr3_aa: CAISGGMTVTDTQYF

v_call: TRBV20-1
clone_size: many
d_call: -
j_call: TRBJ2-1
cdr3_nt: TGCAGTGCTAGAGATTCCCTTACCAATGAGCAGTTCTTC
cdr3_aa: CSARDSLTNEQFF

v_call: TRBV7-2
clone_size: -
d_call: TRBD2
j_call: TRBJ2-7
cdr3_nt: TGTGCCAGCAGCTCAGGGACCTTAGCGGGCGAGCAGTACTTC
cdr3_aa: CASSSGTLAGEQYF

v_call: TRBV5-1
clone_size: many
d_call: -
j_call: TRBJ2-7
cdr3_nt: TGCGCCAGCAGCTTGGAAGCCTTCTCCTACGAGCAGTACTTC
cdr3_aa: CASSLEAFSYEQYF

v_call: TRBV3-1
clone_size: -
d_call: -
j_call: TRBJ2-1
cdr3_nt: TGTGCCAGCAGCCAAGAGGGTGGCGGTAGAGGTAATGAGCAGTTCTTC
cdr3_aa: CASSQEGGGRGNEQFF

v_call: TRBV2
clone_size: few
d_call: TRBD1
j_call: TRBJ2-1
cdr3_nt: TGTGCCAGCAGTTCCCCAGGGACAGAACCCTACAATGAGCAGTTCTTC
cdr3_aa: CASSSPGTEPYNEQFF

v_call: TRBV28
clone_size: few
d_call: TRBD2
j_call: TRBJ2-1
cdr3_nt: TGTGCCAGCGTACGCGGGGGGCTCGGATACAATGAGCAGTTCTTC
cdr3_aa: CASVRGGLGYNEQFF

v_call: TRBV5-1
clone_size: once
d_call: -
j_call: TRBJ2-7
cdr3_nt: TGCGCCAGCAGCGGGGAGACTGAAGGCTACGAGCAGTACTTC
cdr3_aa: CASSGETEGYEQYF

v_call: TRBV29-1
clone_size: -
d_call: TRBD2
j_call: TRBJ2-5
cdr3_nt: TGCAGCGCTTATACTAGCGGGAGAGAGACCCAGTACTTC
cdr3_aa: CSAYTSGRETQYF

v_call: TRBV11-3
clone_size: few
d_call: TRBD2
j_call: TRBJ2-3
cdr3_nt: TGTGCCAGCAGCTTATCGGCGGGAGGGGTAGATACGCAGTATTTT
cdr3_aa: CASSLSAGGVDTQYF

v_call: TRBV20-1
clone_size: -
d_call: TRBD2
j_call: TRBJ2-3
cdr3_nt: TGCAGTGCTAGAGATCCGCGGGGGTCGGGGACAGATACGCAGTATTTT
cdr3_aa: CSARDPRGSGTDTQYF

v_call: TRBV3-1
clone_size: few
d_call: -
j_call: TRBJ1-1
cdr3_nt: TGTGCCAGCAGCCAATACACCCCCGACGCTGAAGCTTTCTTT
cdr3_aa: CASSQYTPDAEAFF

v_call: TRBV6-5
clone_size: many
d_call: -
j_call: TRBJ2-5
cdr3_nt: TGTGCCAGCAGTCCCGGGAGGACCCAGTACTTC
cdr3_aa: CASSPGRTQYF

v_call: TRBV2
clone_size: -
d_call: -
j_call: TRBJ1-6
cdr3_nt: TGTGCCAGCAGTGAGTGGGACGCATCTTCACCCCTCCACTTT
cdr3_aa: CASSEWDASSPLHF

v_call: TRBV2
clone_size: -
d_call: TRBD1
j_call: TRBJ1-5
cdr3_nt: TGTGCCAGCAGTGAATTAGCAGGGGGAAGGAATCAGCCCCAGCATTTT
cdr3_aa: CASSELAGGRNQPQHF

v_call: TRBV2
clone_size: many
d_call: -
j_call: TRBJ2-7
cdr3_nt: TGTGCCAGCAGTCGTTTTAAAAGCTCCTACGAGCAGTACTTC
cdr3_aa: CASSRFKSSYEQYF

v_call: TRBV20-1
clone_size: few
d_call: -
j_call: TRBJ2-3
cdr3_nt: TGCAGTGCCCGGCTCCGGGACCGCCCGGTCACAGATACGCAGTATTTT
cdr3_aa: CSARLRDRPVTDTQYF

v_call: TRBV18
clone_size: -
d_call: -
j_call: TRBJ2-5
cdr3_nt: TGTGCCAGCTCCCCCAGAACAGGGACCCTCCAAGAGACTCAGTACTTC
cdr3_aa: CASSPRTGTLQETQYF

v_call: TRBV25-1
clone_size: -
d_call: -
j_call: TRBJ2-2
cdr3_nt: TGTGTCAGCAGTGAAAGGATGGCGAACACCGGGGAGCTGTTTTTT
cdr3_aa: CVSSERMANTGELFF

v_call: TRBV29-1
clone_size: many
d_call: TRBD1
j_call: TRBJ1-4
cdr3_nt: TGCAGCGCCTCTGCCTCGGACAGGGAAAAACTGTTTTTT
cdr3_aa: CSASASDREKLFF

v_call: TRBV6-5
clone_size: -
d_call: TRBD1
j_call: TRBJ1-5
cdr3_nt: TGTGCCAGCAGTTCCCAGAAGGGGGCAAATCAGCCCCAGCATTTT
cdr3_aa: CASSSQKGANQPQHF

v_call: TRBV18
clone_size: few
d_call: -
j_call: TRBJ2-1
cdr3_nt: TGTGCCAGCTCACCTGCCTCGGGGGGCTACTCCTACAATGAGCAGTTCTTC
cdr3_aa: CASSPASGGYSYNEQFF

v_call: TRBV15
clone_size: -
d_call: -
j_call: TRBJ2-1
cdr3_nt: TGTGCCACCTTTGGAAAGGAGCAGTTCTTC
cdr3_aa: CATFGKEQFF

v_call: TRBV20-1
clone_size: once
d_call: TRBD2
j_call: TRBJ2-5
cdr3_nt: TGCAGTGCTAGGGCTGGTGGCGGGAGGGTCCAAGAGACCCAGTACTTC
cdr3_aa: CSARAGGGRVQETQYF

v_call: TRBV6-2/TRBV6-3
clone_size: few
d_call: -
j_call: TRBJ2-7
cdr3_nt: TGTGCCAGCAGTTACTCGGGAGGCTTCCAGTACTTC
cdr3_aa: CASSYSGGFQYF

v_call: TRBV14
clone_size: -
d_call: -
j_call: TRBJ2-3
cdr3_nt: TGTGCCAGCAGCCAAGGACACCGATCCCTCACAGATACGCAGTATTTT
cdr3_aa: CASSQGHRSLTDTQYF

v_call: TRBV6-6
clone_size: -
d_call: TRBD1
j_call: TRBJ2-7
cdr3_nt: TGTGCCAGCAGTTACTCGGCCGGGACAGGGTTGGGTGAGCAGTACTTC
cdr3_aa: CASSYSAGTGLGEQYF

v_call: TRBV6-5
clone_size: -
d_call: -
j_call: TRBJ1-2
cdr3_nt: TGTGCCAGCCACCGTGGGGAGGATGGCTACACCTTC
cdr3_aa: CASHRGEDGYTF

v_call: TRBV7-3
clone_size: many
d_call: TRBD2
j_call: TRBJ2-1
cdr3_nt: TGTGCCAGCAGCTTAGGGACTAGCGATGGGAATGAGCAGTTCTTC
cdr3_aa: CASSLGTSDGNEQFF

v_call: TRBV6-5
clone_size: many
d_call: -
j_call: TRBJ2-2
cdr3_nt: TGTGCCAGCAGTTCCTTTTACACCGGGGAGCTGTTTTTT
cdr3_aa: CASSSFYTGELFF

v_call: TRBV7-2
clone_size: -
d_call: -
j_call: TRBJ2-7
cdr3_nt: TGTGCCAGCAGCGCAGGGCCCACCGCCTACAATGAGCAGTACTTC
cdr3_aa: CASSAGPTAYNEQYF

v_call: TRBV28
clone_size: few
d_call: -
j_call: TRBJ2-2
cdr3_nt: TGTGCCAGCAGTTCGGTGTGGGCCGGGGAGCTGTTTTTT
cdr3_aa: CASSSVWAGELFF

v_call: TRBV4-2
clone_size: few
d_call: -
j_call: TRBJ2-7
cdr3_nt: TGTGCCAGCAGCCCCGGGACGCTCTCCTACGAGCAGTACTTC
cdr3_aa: CASSPGTLSYEQYF

v_call: TRBV4-1
clone_size: once
d_call: TRBD2
j_call: TRBJ2-5
cdr3_nt: TGCGCCAGCAGCCTGGGACTAGCGGGGGGCCTTGAGGAGACCCAGTACTTC
cdr3_aa: CASSLGLAGGLEETQYF

v_call: TRBV27
clone_size: -
d_call: TRBD1
j_call: TRBJ1-4
cdr3_nt: TGTGCCAGCAGGGACAGGATTGGGGCGGGGGAACTGTTTTTT
cdr3_aa: CASRDRIGAGELFF

v_call: TRBV12-3/TRBV12-4
clone_size: -
d_call: -
j_call: TRBJ2-1
cdr3_nt: TGTGCCGGCAGACCAGGCCCCGGCGATGAGCAGTTCTTC
cdr3_aa: CAGRPGPGDEQFF

v_call: TRBV6-2/TRBV6-3
clone_size: -
d_call: -
j_call: TRBJ2-7
cdr3_nt: TGTGCCAGCGGGAACTTCTACGAGCAGTACTTC
cdr3_aa: CASGNFYEQYF

v_call: TRBV20-1
clone_size: -
d_call: -
j_call: TRBJ2-4
cdr3_nt: TGCAGTGCTGAAACTACCCTAGCCAAAAACATTCAGTACTTC
cdr3_aa: CSAETTLAKNIQYF

v_call: TRBV5-6
clone_size: -
d_call: TRBD2
j_call: TRBJ2-3
cdr3_nt: TGTGCCAGCAGCTCCCGGAGCGGGGCCAGCACAGATACGCAGTATTTT
cdr3_aa: CASSSRSGASTDTQYF

v_call: TRBV4-2
clone_size: -
d_call: -
j_call: TRBJ2-2
cdr3_nt: TGTGCCAGCAGCCGTAATCCCGGAGAGAACACCGGGGAGCTGTTTTTT
cdr3_aa: CASSRNPGENTGELFF

v_call: TRBV2
clone_size: -
d_call: -
j_call: TRBJ2-1
cdr3_nt: TGTGCCAGCAGTACAGACAGAGTAGGAGAGCAGTTCTTC
cdr3_aa: CASSTDRVGEQFF

v_call: TRBV20-1
clone_size: many
d_call: -
j_call: TRBJ2-6
cdr3_nt: TGCAGTGCTAGACGGGTCCCTGGGGCCAACGTCCTGACTTTC
cdr3_aa: CSARRVPGANVLTF

v_call: TRBV6-5
clone_size: few
d_call: -
j_call: TRBJ1-3
cdr3_nt: TGTGCCAGCAGTCGACAACGAACGTGGGGAAACACCATATATTTT
cdr3_aa: CASSRQRTWGNTIYF

v_call: TRBV5-1
clone_size: once
d_call: -
j_call: TRBJ1-5
cdr3_nt: TGCGCCAGCAGCTTGGAGTATGGAGGGAAAAGTCGTACCCAGCATTTT
cdr3_aa: CASSLEYGGKSRTQHF

v_call: TRBV6-2/TRBV6-3
clone_size: once
d_call: -
j_call: TRBJ2-7
cdr3_nt: TGTGCCAGTAACAACGGGCCAAGCTACGAGCAGTACTTC
cdr3_aa: CASNNGPSYEQYF

v_call: TRBV4-2
clone_size: many
d_call: TRBD1
j_call: TRBJ1-2
cdr3_nt: TGTGCCAGCACGGGGACAGGGTCTGGTGGCTACACCTTC
cdr3_aa: CASTGTGSGGYTF

v_call: TRBV20-1
clone_size: -
d_call: TRBD1
j_call: TRBJ1-4
cdr3_nt: TGCAGTGCTAGGCCTGGGACAGGGAGCCGGACAACTAATGAAAAACTGTTTTTT
cdr3_aa: CSARPGTGSRTTNEKLFF

v_call: TRBV28
clone_size: -
d_call: TRBD1
j_call: TRBJ2-7
cdr3_nt: TGTGCCAGCAGACGCGGACAGGGTGGCGAGCAGTACTTC
cdr3_aa: CASRRGQGGEQYF